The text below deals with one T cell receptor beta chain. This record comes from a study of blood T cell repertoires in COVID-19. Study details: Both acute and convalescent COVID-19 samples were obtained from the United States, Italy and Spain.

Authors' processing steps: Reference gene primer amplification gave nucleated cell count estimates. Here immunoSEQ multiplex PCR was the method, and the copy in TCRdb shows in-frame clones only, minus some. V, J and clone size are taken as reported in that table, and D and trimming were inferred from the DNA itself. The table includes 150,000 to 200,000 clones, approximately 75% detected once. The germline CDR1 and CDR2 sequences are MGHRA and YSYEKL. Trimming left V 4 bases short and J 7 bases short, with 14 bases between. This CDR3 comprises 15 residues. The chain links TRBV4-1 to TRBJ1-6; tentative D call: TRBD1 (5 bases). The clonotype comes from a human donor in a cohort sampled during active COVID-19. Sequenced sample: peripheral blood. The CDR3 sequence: CASSRPPQGNSPLHF. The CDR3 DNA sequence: TGCGCCAGCAGCCGACCACCCCAGGGCAATTCACCCCTCCACTTT.